This passage covers 31 T cell receptor beta chains from one sample sequenced in a study of blood T cell repertoires in COVID-19. Only in-frame clones appear in the TCRdb table, and some are missing; sequencing was by immunoSEQ multiplex PCR. The repertoire holds around 270,000 clones, with 86% as singletons. The sample comprised peripheral blood. These receptor sequences come from a man between 35 and 55 years old who had recovered from COVID-19.

The chain has TRBV30 and TRBJ2-1; 10 bases fit TRBD2. Germline CDR1 and CDR2: GTSNPN and SVGIG (reference sequence). This CDR3 comprises 16 residues. Unmatched junction bases numbered 13, after V lost 3 bases and J lost 8 bases. CDR3 in amino acids: CAWSTWLAGVTDEQFF. CDR3 nucleotide sequence: TGTGCCTGGAGCACCTGGCTAGCGGGAGTTACGGATGAGCAGTTCTTC.

This sequence joins TRBV5-1 and TRBJ1-3; 8 bases are a match to TRBD1. Germline CDR1 is SGHRS and CDR2 is YFSETQ. This CDR3 has 17 amino acids. J was trimmed by 4 bases and V by 0 bases; bases with no gene match: 9. The CDR3 DNA is TGCGCCAGCAGCTTGGGAGTTCAGGGGGCGACAGGAAACACCATATATTTT. Translating it yields CASSLGVQGATGNTIYF. Using reference TRBV5-1 and TRBJ1-3 for the parts outside the CDR3, the full variable domain is KAGVTQTPRYLIKTRGQQVTLSCSPISGHRSVSWYQQTPGQGLQFLFEYFSETQRNKGNFPGRFSGRQFSNSRSEMNVSTLELGDSALYLCASSLGVQGATGNTIYFGEGSWLTVV.

The chain carries TRBV5-4 and TRBJ1-3; TRBD1 matches 7 bases. The trim removed 5 bases at V and 4 bases at J, leaving 6 bases unmatched. There are 14 residues in the CDR3. The germline CDR1 and CDR2 sequences are SGHNT and YYREEE (reference sequence). In nucleotides, the CDR3 is TGTGCCAGCAGGTCACAGGGGTACGGAAACACCATATATTTT. It encodes CASRSQGYGNTIYF.

The V and J genes are TRBV5-1 and TRBJ2-7; a weak D match, TRBD1 (6 bases). CDR1 SGHRS and CDR2 YFSETQ come from the germline V gene. The CDR3 consists of 12 residues. V lost 6 bases, J lost 0 bases, and 7 bases lay in between. The DNA of the CDR3 is TGCGCCAGCACAGGGGTCTCCTACGAGCAGTACTTC. Translated, it gives CASTGVSYEQYF. Based on the CDR3 plus reference TRBV5-1 and TRBJ2-7, the full variable domain is KAGVTQTPRYLIKTRGQQVTLSCSPISGHRSVSWYQQTPGQGLQFLFEYFSETQRNKGNFPGRFSGRQFSNSRSEMNVSTLELGDSALYLCASTGVSYEQYFGPGTRLTVT.

CDR3 amino acids: CASRRARQIISGELFF. The DNA of the CDR3 is TGTGCCAGCAGGAGGGCTCGGCAGATAATCAGTGGGGAGCTGTTTTTT. This sequence joins TRBV27 and TRBJ2-2; D possibly corresponds to TRBD2 (5 bases). CDR1 is MNHEY, CDR2 SMNVEV, per germline (reference sequence). The CDR3 loop spans 16 amino acids. V lost 6 bases and J 8 bases, leaving 22 bases between the germline ends.

V gene TRBV19 combines with J gene TRBJ1-1; possibly TRBD1 for D (5 bases). This CDR3 is 15 amino acids long. The germline V gene encodes CDR1 LNHDA and CDR2 SQIVND (reference sequence). Trimming removed 1 base from V and 5 bases from J, with 14 bases in between. CDR3 region: CASSIGRTMGTEAFF. DNA for the CDR3: TGTGCCAGTAGTATAGGTCGGACAATGGGAACTGAAGCTTTCTTT. The whole variable domain, filled in from reference TRBV19 and TRBJ1-1, reads DGGITQSPKYLFRKEGQNVTLSCEQNLNHDAMYWYRQDPGQGLRLIYYSQIVNDFQKGDIAEGYSVSREKKESFPLTVTSAQKNPTAFYLCASSIGRTMGTEAFFGQGTRLTVV.

A single count supports this clone. The chain recombines TRBV2 with TRBJ2-7, with D tentatively TRBD2 (5 bases). This CDR3 is built from 16 residues. The germline V and J ends were trimmed by 1 base and 0 bases, with 13 bases remaining between them. CDR1 is SNHLY, CDR2 FYNNEI, per germline. For the CDR3, the DNA is TGTGCCAGCAGTGAAGTTAGCGTCACCATCTCCTACGAGCAGTACTTC. Amino acid sequence: CASSEVSVTISYEQYF.

The genes are TRBV11-3 and TRBJ1-1; weak D call: TRBD1 (6 bases). The germline V and J ends were trimmed by 5 bases and 5 bases, with 12 bases remaining between them. Germline V lookup: CDR1 SGHNT, CDR2 YENEEA. The CDR3 is 13 amino acids. CDR3 DNA: TGTGCCAGCAGCGAAGGGGGAGAAACTGAAGCTTTCTTT. Protein product: CASSEGGETEAFF. The full variable domain, completed using reference TRBV11-3 and TRBJ1-1, is EAGVVQSPRYKIIEKKQPVAFWCNPISGHNTLYWYLQNLGQGPELLIRYENEEAVDDSQLPKDRFSAERLKGVDSTLKIQPAELGDSAVYLCASSEGGETEAFFGQGTRLTVV.

This chain uses TRBV20-1 with TRBJ2-1; 8 bases are shared with TRBD2. Trimming took 6 bases from V and 5 from J; bases not matched to a gene: 0. The CDR3 covers 11 residues. CDR1 and CDR2 from the germline V gene are DFQATT and SNEGSKA (reference sequence). This CDR3 is CSARGDNEQFF. In nucleotides, the CDR3 is TGCAGTGCGCGGGGGGACAATGAGCAGTTCTTC.

This chain uses TRBV5-1 with TRBJ2-1, with TRBD2 as a possible D gene (6 bases). CDR1 is SGHRS and CDR2 is YFSETQ in the germline V gene. Trimming cost V 0 bases and J 1 base, with 20 bases left between them. CDR3 length equals 19 residues. CDR3 amino acids: CASSLGPATRANSYNEQFF. CDR3 nucleotides: TGCGCCAGCAGCTTGGGCCCGGCGACTAGGGCAAATTCCTACAATGAGCAGTTCTTC.

This clone was recorded only once. The chain uses TRBV30 and TRBJ2-1; D may be TRBD1 (6 bases). The V end lost 8 bases, the J end lost 7 bases, and 21 bases lay between the germline ends. CDR3 length equals 14 residues. The germline V gene encodes CDR1 GTSNPN and CDR2 SVGIG (reference sequence). This CDR3 is CALDRVLARNEQFF. CDR3 DNA: TGTGCCCTGGACAGAGTCCTAGCTAGGAATGAGCAGTTCTTC.

This clone was seen more than once but under ten times. The CDR3 here is CASRDSLNNSPLHF. Written as DNA, the CDR3 is TGTGCCAGTAGAGACAGCTTGAACAATTCACCCCTCCACTTT. V and J are TRBV19 and TRBJ1-6, with D possibly TRBD1 on 5 matching bases. Trimming pared 6 bases from V and 7 bases from J, leaving 13 bases between. The CDR3 is made up of 14 amino acids. CDR1 and CDR2 from the germline V gene are LNHDA and SQIVND (reference sequence).

The V and J genes are TRBV7-9 and TRBJ2-5, with 10 nucleotides matching TRBD1. CDR3 length: 16 amino acids. V lost 1 base, J lost 7 bases, and 9 bases stayed unmatched. Germline V gives CDR1 SEHNR, CDR2 FQNEAQ (reference sequence). The CDR3 bases are TGTGCCAGCAGCTTAGAGGGACAGGGGTTCCATGCGACCCAGTACTTC. Translating gives CASSLEGQGFHATQYF.

This clone was counted once. V usage is TRBV9 and J usage is TRBJ1-3; D perhaps matches TRBD1 (5 bases). The ends were cut back, 0 bases at V and 0 bases at J, with 13 bases in the middle. Germline V CDR1 and CDR2: SGDLS, YYNGEE. There are 17 residues in the CDR3. CDR3 bases: TGTGCCAGCAGCGTAGGCGGGGCTCGGAGCTCTGGAAACACCATATATTTT. Its translation is CASSVGGARSSGNTIYF.

The chain uses TRBV10-1 and TRBJ2-3; a possible D gene is TRBD2 (5 bases). Germline V gene data show CDR1 as WNHNN and CDR2 as SYGVQD (reference sequence). Trimming cost V 6 bases and J 14 bases, with 21 bases left between them. The CDR3 contains 13 residues. CDR3 sequence (DNA): TGCGCCAGCAGCCCCGTGCTAGCACCTTTACGGTATTTT. It yields the protein CASSPVLAPLRYF.

The DNA for the CDR3 is TGCAGTGCTAGTGGGCGGGCAGATACGCAGTATTTT. Residues: CSASGRADTQYF. The rearrangement links TRBV20-1 to TRBJ2-3; a weak D match, TRBD2 (5 bases). V lost 3 bases, J lost 4 bases, and 8 bases lay in between. From germline, CDR1 is DFQATT and CDR2 SNEGSKA (reference sequence). CDR3 size: 12 residues.

In DNA form, the CDR3 reads TGTGCCAGCAGCTCCTATTCACAGGATAATTCACCCCTCCACTTT. Its protein is CASSSYSQDNSPLHF. The J gene is TRBJ1-6, the V gene TRBV11-2; a possible D gene is TRBD1 (5 bases). The CDR3 has 15 residues. Germline assignment: CDR1 SGHAT and CDR2 FQNNGV. V was cut by 4 bases and J by 5 bases, with 12 bases left in between.

The chain uses TRBV9 and TRBJ2-2, with D unclear. Deletions cut 0 bases from V and 4 bases from J, with 4 bases between. Germline V gives CDR1 SGDLS, CDR2 YYNGEE. The CDR3 totals 13 residues. The CDR3 loop is CASSVELTGELFF. DNA of the CDR3: TGTGCCAGCAGCGTAGAACTCACCGGGGAGCTGTTTTTT.

The chain combines TRBV18 with TRBJ1-5; D is ambiguous. The V gene lost 6 bases and the J gene lost 6 bases, with 15 bases spanning the gap. This CDR3 has 14 residues. The germline V gene has CDR1 KGHSH and CDR2 LQKENI. The CDR3 sequence is CASSQDSRSQPQHF. CDR3 coding DNA: TGTGCCAGCTCGCAGGACTCTCGGAGTCAGCCCCAGCATTTT.

The J gene is TRBJ1-3, the V gene TRBV5-1; D might be TRBD1 (6 bases). Germline-derived CDR1 and CDR2 are SGHRS and YFSETQ. The CDR3 runs to 16 residues. Trimming took off 0 bases at V and 0 bases at J, with 10 bases between the two ends. CDR3 sequence reads: CASSLAAGDSGNTIYF. CDR3 sequence (DNA): TGCGCCAGCAGCTTGGCTGCAGGGGACTCTGGAAACACCATATATTTT.

The chain couples TRBV30 to TRBJ1-2; TRBD1 agrees at 9 bases. Germline CDR1 and CDR2: GTSNPN and SVGIG (reference sequence). V trimming: 2 bases; J trimming: 7 bases; junction bases outside the gene matches: 14. The CDR3 runs 16 residues. The chain's CDR3 is CAWSRDRVFLTSGYTF. The CDR3 nucleotides read TGTGCCTGGAGTCGGGACAGGGTATTTTTGACGAGTGGCTACACCTTC.

The chain's CDR3 is CAISESGWGEDKNIQYF. The CDR3 DNA sequence: TGTGCCATCAGTGAGTCGGGCTGGGGAGAGGATAAAAACATTCAGTACTTC. The rearrangement links TRBV10-3 to TRBJ2-4; tentative D call: TRBD2 (5 bases). V dropped 0 bases and J dropped 4 bases, with 16 bases sitting between them. CDR3 length: 17 residues. The germline CDR1 and CDR2 sequences are ENHRY and SYGVKD.

The chain links TRBV6-6 to TRBJ1-2; TRBD1 agrees at 9 bases. V shed 2 bases and J 4 bases; nucleotides not matched to a gene: 5. Germline V gene data show CDR1 as MNHNY and CDR2 as SVGAGI (reference sequence). CDR3 length equals 15 residues. CDR3 amino acids: CASSYTDRGTYGYTF. CDR3 DNA sequence: TGTGCCAGCAGTTACACGGACAGGGGCACCTATGGCTACACCTTC.

This sequence joins TRBV3-1 (or the pseudogene TRBV3-2) and TRBJ1-2; 12 bases agree with TRBD1. The trim removed 0 bases at V and 3 bases at J, leaving 8 bases unmatched. Germline V lookup: CDR1 LGHDT, CDR2 YNNKEL (reference sequence). CDR3 length: 18 amino acids. CDR3 protein: CASSQDPSGTGGDYGYTF. As DNA, the CDR3 is TGTGCCAGCAGCCAAGATCCCTCGGGGACAGGGGGCGACTATGGCTACACCTTC.

The chain recombines TRBV6-5 with TRBJ2-7; a possible D gene is TRBD1 (6 bases). The germline CDR1 and CDR2 sequences are MNHEY and SVGAGI. The CDR3 runs 15 residues. V dropped 6 bases and J dropped 2 bases, with 17 bases sitting between them. The CDR3 protein is CASRRSHREAYEQYF. Here the CDR3 DNA reads TGTGCCAGCAGAAGAAGCCACAGGGAAGCCTACGAGCAGTACTTC.

The genes are TRBV12-3 or TRBV12-4 and TRBJ1-5; perhaps TRBD1 as D (5 bases). The CDR3 loop spans 13 amino acids. Trimming took 1 base from V and 4 from J, leaving 5 bases between them. CDR3 amino acids: CASSLGQNQPQHF. The DNA for the CDR3 is TGTGCCAGCAGTTTAGGACAGAATCAGCCCCAGCATTTT.

This chain connects TRBV28 to TRBJ1-1, with 7 bases that match TRBD1. The V gene end was trimmed by 5 bases and the J gene end by 4 bases; junction bases not matched to a gene: 13. Germline CDR1 and CDR2: MDHEN and SYDVKM. CDR3 length equals 16 residues. This CDR3 reads CASSLDRQGPTTEAFF. CDR3 DNA sequence: TGTGCCAGCAGTCTAGATCGACAGGGCCCGACCACTGAAGCTTTCTTT.

The chain's CDR3 is CASSAKPGGAEAFF. The CDR3 region has the DNA TGTGCCAGCAGCGCCAAACCGGGGGGGGCTGAAGCTTTCTTT. The chain employs TRBV9 and TRBJ1-1; D may be TRBD1 (5 bases). Per the germline V gene, CDR1 is SGDLS and CDR2 is YYNGEE. The CDR3 totals 14 residues. The V and J ends lost 3 bases and 6 bases respectively, with 15 bases between them. The entire variable domain, with the rest obtained from reference TRBV9 and TRBJ1-1, is as follows: DSGVTQTPKHLITATGQRVTLRCSPRSGDLSVYWYQQSLDQGLQFLIQYYNGEERAKGNILERFSAQQFPDLHSELNLSSLELGDSALYFCASSAKPGGAEAFFGQGTRLTVV.

This clone was counted only a few times. This chain links TRBV10-3 with TRBJ2-2; D remains unclear. V was shortened by 10 bases and J by 2 bases, with 11 bases between the two germline ends. Germline values: CDR1 ENHRY, CDR2 SYGVKD. This CDR3 contains 13 residues. CDR3: CATLRDNTGELFF. The CDR3 bases are TGTGCCACCTTGAGAGATAACACCGGGGAGCTGTTTTTT.

The chain links TRBV3-1 (or the pseudogene TRBV3-2) to TRBJ2-7; maybe TRBD1 (5 bases). V lost 4 bases and J 5 bases, leaving 18 bases between the germline ends. The germline CDR1 and CDR2 sequences are LGHDT and YNNKEL (reference sequence). The CDR3 is 15 residues long. CDR3 in amino acids: CASSRSVGLGDEQYF. DNA of the CDR3: TGTGCCAGCAGCCGGTCTGTCGGGCTAGGGGACGAGCAGTACTTC.

The chain recombines TRBV5-4 with TRBJ2-7; D is unclear. Per the germline V gene, CDR1 is SGHNT and CDR2 is YYREEE (reference sequence). V lost 4 bases and J lost 2, with 10 bases in between. This CDR3 region has 13 residues. The CDR3: CASSQERTYEQYF. Here the CDR3 DNA reads TGTGCCAGCAGCCAAGAGAGGACCTACGAGCAGTACTTC.